This TCR beta chain derives from a study of T cell therapy after organ transplantation. The CDR3 runs 14 residues. Germline values: CDR1 SGDLS, CDR2 YYNGEE. V gave up 3 bases and J gave up 1 base, with 8 bases separating them. Comments on this clone: Its antigen is not identified.

As to time point: 20-29 weeks after completion of therapy. Repertoires were generated with immunoSEQ multiplex PCR, while TCRdb's copy carries only in-frame clones and drops some. The sample contains about 21,000 clones, around 84% of which appear only once. This sequence originates from a human patient who had received a solid organ transplant and had CMV disease. Part of the T cell pool may stem from the graft donor. This sequence joins TRBV9 and TRBJ2-4; D not certain. The input for sequencing was CD8+ T cells from blood, taken after autologous CMV-specific T cell therapy. CDR3 nucleotides: TGTGCCAGCAGCGGGGGTACGGCCAAAAACATTCAGTACTTC. Its translation is CASSGGTAKNIQYF. The variable domain in full, completed from reference TRBV9 and TRBJ2-4, reads DSGVTQTPKHLITATGQRVTLRCSPRSGDLSVYWYQQSLDQGLQFLIQYYNGEERAKGNILERFSAQQFPDLHSELNLSSLELGDSALYFCASSGGTAKNIQYFGAGTRLSVL.